This TCR beta chain was obtained from a study of type 1 regulatory T cells. TCRdb independently ran MiXCR on the reads; one entry per CDR3 protein. In the table there are over 55,000 distinct CDR3 sequences, more than 45% of which are singletons. The CDR3 is 15 residues long. V was clipped by 1 base and J by 7 bases; unmatched bases: 6. Germline V CDR1 and CDR2: SEHNR, FQNEAQ (reference sequence). About this clonotype: Its cognate antigen is unknown.

Sample: cultured non-Tr1 T cells, either the whole culture or a sorted T cell fraction (not recorded which). The rearrangement links TRBV7-9 to TRBJ2-1; 8 bases agree with TRBD1. The sequence was collected from a human donor in good health. For the CDR3, the DNA is TGTGCCAGCAGCTTAGGCCAGGGGGCGCGAAATGAGCAGTTCTTC. Its protein is CASSLGQGARNEQFF.